Shown below are 27 T cell receptor beta chains from a single sample sequenced in a study of cytomegalovirus exposure and HLA in healthy donors. The PCR employed 60 Vbeta primers together with 13 Jbeta primers. Data came from immunoSEQ multiplex PCR; TCRdb stores just in-frame clones and leaves some out. The sample holds over 150,000 clones, 80% to 90% seen once. The sequenced sample consisted of PBMCs. The receptors shown here come from a girl aged 2-9 years in good health and CMV-seropositive.

CDR3 in amino acids: CASSTKREGAYNEQFF. The CDR3 DNA sequence: TGTGCCAGCAGCACAAAGCGGGAGGGAGCCTACAATGAGCAGTTCTTC. The chain is built from TRBV21-1 and TRBJ2-1; the listed D gene, TRBD2, was not tested against the DNA. TRBV21-1 is listed as a pseudogene. This CDR3 comprises 16 residues.

The chain couples TRBV14 to TRBJ1-1; D gene ambiguous. The V end was cut by 0 bases, the J end by 1 base, with 12 bases between. This CDR3 has 16 amino acids. CDR1 and CDR2 (germline): SGHDN, FVKESK. The CDR3 is CASSQEGEPTNTEAFF. Written as DNA, the CDR3 is TGTGCCAGCAGCCAAGAGGGAGAACCGACGAACACTGAAGCTTTCTTT.

V is TRBV7-7 and J is TRBJ2-7, with 9 bases identical to TRBD1. V lost 5 bases, J lost 6 bases, and 5 bases stayed unmatched. Germline V gives CDR1 SSHAT, CDR2 FNYEAQ (reference sequence). The CDR3 is made up of 13 amino acids. This chain's CDR3 is CASSPGTGSEQYF. For the CDR3, the DNA is TGTGCCAGCAGCCCAGGGACAGGGAGCGAGCAGTACTTC.

The chain is built from TRBV9 and TRBJ2-5, with unresolved D. The V end lost 2 bases, the J end lost 1 base, and 12 bases lay between the germline ends. Germline-derived CDR1 and CDR2 are SGDLS and YYNGEE. The CDR3 is 15 residues long. CDR3 DNA sequence: TGTGCCAGCAGCGTGAAACCTAACTCCCAAGAGACCCAGTACTTC. It encodes CASSVKPNSQETQYF.

V usage is TRBV7-9 and J usage is TRBJ2-1; 11 nucleotides align to TRBD2. V gave up 5 bases and J gave up 6 bases; unmatched junction bases: 3. Germline V gives CDR1 SEHNR, CDR2 FQNEAQ (reference sequence). This CDR3 has 14 amino acids. The chain's CDR3 is CASSLGLAGNEQFF. For the CDR3, the DNA is TGTGCCAGCAGCCTTGGACTAGCGGGCAATGAGCAGTTCTTC.

The chain recombines TRBV2 with TRBJ2-5; the D gene is possibly TRBD2 (5 bases). Germline assignment: CDR1 SNHLY and CDR2 FYNNEI. The CDR3 contains 13 residues. With 6 bases removed from V and 5 bases from J, the gap between germline ends came to 13 bases. CDR3 bases: TGTGCCAGCAGAGGAGGTTTGGGGGAGACCCAGTACTTC. Protein sequence: CASRGGLGETQYF.

Here the CDR3 reads CASSPPGQGLSNQPQHF. CDR3 DNA sequence: TGTGCCAGCTCACCACCGGGACAAGGTTTGAGCAATCAGCCCCAGCATTTT. This chain connects TRBV18 to TRBJ1-5, with D possibly matching TRBD1 (6 bases). The germline gives CDR1 KGHSH, CDR2 LQKENI. V shed 0 bases and J shed 1 base, with 13 bases lying between them. The CDR3 spans 17 residues.

The chain's CDR3 is CASSFRTGPNYGYTF. The CDR3 DNA follows: TGCGCCAGCAGCTTCCGAACAGGGCCTAACTATGGCTACACCTTC. The rearrangement joins TRBV5-1 to TRBJ1-2, with TRBD1 as a possible D gene (6 bases). The length of the CDR3 is 15 residues. Trimming cost V 2 bases and J 0 bases, with 11 bases left between them. The germline V gene encodes CDR1 SGHRS and CDR2 YFSETQ.

The chain carries TRBV5-1 and TRBJ2-1, with 9 nucleotides matching TRBD1. V lost 4 bases and J lost 10; bases outside the gene matches: 9. This CDR3 is built from 14 residues. The germline V gene encodes CDR1 SGHRS and CDR2 YFSETQ. CDR3 residues: CASSRGTGFYEQFF. The CDR3 bases are TGCGCCAGCAGCCGTGGGACAGGGTTTTACGAGCAGTTCTTC.

The chain recombines TRBV11-2 with TRBJ2-7, with a possible D match to TRBD1 (6 bases). This CDR3 has 15 residues. Trimming stripped 1 base from V and 4 bases from J, with 14 bases between. Germline CDR1 is SGHAT and CDR2 is FQNNGV. The DNA of the CDR3 is TGTGCCAGCAGCTTAGTTACAGGACAGTTATACGAGCAGTACTTC. It codes for CASSLVTGQLYEQYF.

The chain combines TRBV10-3 with TRBJ1-1; no clear D gene. The CDR3 consists of 13 residues. V was pared by 10 bases and J by 2 bases, with 14 bases between. In germline, CDR1 is ENHRY, CDR2 SYGVKD. The DNA of the CDR3 is TGTGCCACAGTAATGCACCCAAACACTGAAGCTTTCTTT. This gives the protein CATVMHPNTEAFF.

This chain connects TRBV5-8 to TRBJ1-5; D not certain. V was cut by 1 base and J by 4 bases, with 3 bases left in between. Germline V gives CDR1 SGHTS, CDR2 YDEGEE. The CDR3 contains 12 residues. The CDR3 DNA reads TGTGCCAGCAGCTTGTCTAATCAGCCCCAGCATTTT. Translation gives CASSLSNQPQHF.

This clone was picked up a small number of times. The chain uses TRBV6-6 and TRBJ2-7, with TRBD1 matching over 11 bases. The V gene end was trimmed by 2 bases and the J gene end by 4 bases; junction bases not matched to a gene: 1. Germline V CDR1 and CDR2: MNHNY, SVGAGI (reference sequence). The CDR3 totals 14 residues. CDR3 sequence: CASSYRDRGYEQYF. CDR3 DNA sequence: TGTGCCAGCAGTTACCGGGACAGGGGGTACGAGCAGTACTTC.

This chain uses TRBV2 with TRBJ2-1; 8 bases fit TRBD1. Trimming at V came to 7 bases and at J to 2 bases, leaving 4 bases not matched to a gene. Germline V gene lookup returns CDR1 SNHLY and CDR2 FYNNEI. This CDR3 comprises 14 residues. CDR3 nucleotides: TGTGCCAGCACTACACAGGGGGCCTACAATGAGCAGTTCTTC. It is translated as CASTTQGAYNEQFF. Full variable domain (remainder filled in from reference TRBV2 and TRBJ2-1): EPEVTQTPSHQVTQMGQEVILRCVPISNHLYFYWYRQILGQKVEFLVSFYNNEISEKSEIFDDQFSVERPDGSNFTLKIRSTKLEDSAMYFCASTTQGAYNEQFFGPGTRLTVL.

The chain uses TRBV5-8 and TRBJ1-5; 7 bases fit TRBD1. The CDR3 has 14 residues. J lost 0 bases, V lost 4 bases, and 1 base had no gene match. CDR1 is SGHTS and CDR2 is YDEGEE in the germline V gene. CDR3 bases: TGTGCCAGCAGCGACAGGGATAGCAATCAGCCCCAGCATTTT. Translating gives CASSDRDSNQPQHF.

The V call is TRBV5-4, the J call TRBJ1-6, with a possible D match to TRBD1 (5 bases). The V end was cut by 1 base, the J end by 6 bases, with 11 bases between. The CDR3 runs 15 residues. Germline V gene data show CDR1 as SGHNT and CDR2 as YYREEE (reference sequence). CDR3 loop: CASSLRGVSNSPLHF. CDR3 nucleotides: TGTGCCAGCAGCTTGAGGGGTGTGAGTAATTCACCCCTCCACTTT.

The V gene is TRBV11-2, the J gene TRBJ2-7, with 10 bases matching TRBD1. V was clipped by 6 bases and J by 3 bases; unmatched bases: 8. Germline V gene lookup returns CDR1 SGHAT and CDR2 FQNNGV. The CDR3 is 15 amino acids. CDR3 nucleotides: TGTGCCAGCAGACACCCGGGACAGGGGATCTACGAGCAGTACTTC. It yields the protein CASRHPGQGIYEQYF.

This chain links TRBV28 with TRBJ1-2, with D possibly being TRBD1 (6 bases). CDR3 size: 12 residues. The V end was cut by 8 bases, the J end by 8 bases, with 15 bases between. The germline CDR1 and CDR2 sequences are MDHEN and SYDVKM. In DNA form, the CDR3 reads TGTGCCAGCCTGAGGGGGGGGTTGGGCTACACCTTC. It translates to CASLRGGLGYTF.

V is TRBV5-1 and J is TRBJ2-3; TRBD2 aligns across 13 bases. This CDR3 comprises 16 residues. The germline V gene has CDR1 SGHRS and CDR2 YFSETQ. The V gene end was trimmed by 4 bases and the J gene end by 6 bases; junction bases not matched to a gene: 8. Here the CDR3 reads CASSILAGGPGDTQYF. DNA of the CDR3: TGCGCCAGCAGCATACTAGCGGGAGGGCCAGGGGATACGCAGTATTTT.

The V and J genes are TRBV10-1 and TRBJ1-1, with TRBD1 matching 7 bases. From germline, CDR1 is WNHNN and CDR2 SYGVQD (reference sequence). The CDR3 loop spans 14 amino acids. Losses at the gene ends were 3 bases for V and 7 bases for J; bases not matched to a gene: 8. CDR3 residues: CASSDEGAAGEAFF. The CDR3 DNA follows: TGCGCCAGCAGTGATGAGGGGGCCGCGGGTGAAGCTTTCTTT.

This chain connects TRBV19 to TRBJ1-2; D might be TRBD1 (6 bases). The CDR3 extends over 14 amino acids. Trimming left V 3 bases short and J 7 bases short, with 15 bases between. From germline, CDR1 is LNHDA and CDR2 SQIVND (reference sequence). In DNA, the CDR3 is TGTGCCAGTAGTATTAACAGGGCTTATATTGGCTACACCTTC. It specifies CASSINRAYIGYTF.

The chain couples TRBV11-3 to TRBJ1-2; a weak D match, TRBD1 (5 bases). Germline CDR1 and CDR2: SGHNT and YENEEA. Trimming shortened V by 5 bases and J by 4 bases, and 14 bases separated the two germline ends. This CDR3 spans 14 amino acids. DNA of the CDR3: TGTGCCAGCAGCCCCTTCACAGGATCCTATGGCTACACCTTC. Its translation: CASSPFTGSYGYTF. Full variable domain (missing parts from reference TRBV11-3 and TRBJ1-2): EAGVVQSPRYKIIEKKQPVAFWCNPISGHNTLYWYLQNLGQGPELLIRYENEEAVDDSQLPKDRFSAERLKGVDSTLKIQPAELGDSAVYLCASSPFTGSYGYTFGSGTRLTVV.

This rearrangement joins TRBV29-1 to TRBJ1-1, with D possibly being TRBD1 (5 bases). The CDR3 is made up of 15 amino acids. Germline CDR1 reads SQVTM; CDR2 reads ANQGSEA. Trimming took off 6 bases at V and 0 bases at J, with 17 bases between the two ends. The CDR3 DNA reads TGCAGCGTGTACAGAAGGGGTTTAATGAACACTGAAGCTTTCTTT. As protein: CSVYRRGLMNTEAFF.

The gene calls are TRBV4-2 and TRBJ1-1; D is unclear. Deletions cut 2 bases from V and 7 bases from J, with 17 bases between. The CDR3 is 15 residues long. From germline, CDR1 is LGHNA and CDR2 YNFKEQ. This chain's CDR3 is CASSQPGTGSGEAFF. CDR3 coding DNA: TGTGCCAGCAGCCAACCTGGAACGGGTTCGGGTGAAGCTTTCTTT.

V and J are TRBV4-1 and TRBJ2-7, with 9 bases identical to TRBD2. Germline CDR1 is MGHRA and CDR2 is YSYEKL. V trimming: 4 bases; J trimming: 2 bases; junction bases outside the gene matches: 9. This CDR3 is built from 16 residues. The CDR3 region has the DNA TGCGCCAGCAGCCCCTCTTACGCTAGCGGGACCTACGAGCAGTACTTC. This encodes CASSPSYASGTYEQYF.

This chain links TRBV7-2 with TRBJ2-1; TRBD1 might be the D (6 bases). The CDR3 spans 15 residues. The germline CDR1 and CDR2 sequences are SGHTA and FQGNSA. V lost 5 bases and J 10 bases, leaving 21 bases between the germline ends. CDR3 residues: CASSLSNRVIREQFF. The CDR3, as DNA: TGTGCCAGCAGCCTCTCTAACAGGGTCATCAGGGAGCAGTTCTTC.

Note on this clone: Within the sample, other DNA sequences also encode this same CDR3. The chain recombines TRBV9 with TRBJ2-1; 8 bases are a match to TRBD2. After removal of 1 base from V and 0 bases from J, the junction contained 0 bases not matched to a gene. The V gene's germline CDR1 is SGDLS and CDR2 YYNGEE. This CDR3 is built from 15 residues. The CDR3 sequence is CASSVSGSSYNEQFF. In DNA, the CDR3 is TGTGCCAGCAGCGTAAGCGGGAGCTCCTACAATGAGCAGTTCTTC.